These 3 T cell receptor beta chains were all obtained from the same sample, sequenced in a study of spatial heterogeneity in lung cancer. Points from the study as a whole: Intratumoral expanded alpha and beta TCR counts were found to track tumor mutation counts.

The time point denotes: sample taken at primary tumor resection. One entry per CDR3 protein, called by TCRdb with MiXCR from the 5' RACE reads. This sample has 16,000 or so distinct CDR3 sequences, with 6.5% to 8.5% found just once. Their cognate antigens are unknown. The sample in question was lung tumor tissue, obtained at surgery. The receptors originated from a female donor with early-stage non-small cell lung cancer.

At least ten counts were recorded for this clonotype. The size of this beta chain means little, since it is a stray read in a library made for alpha chains. The chain carries TRBV19 and TRBJ1-1, with 7 bases lining up with TRBD1. V dropped 6 bases and J dropped 10; count of bases not matched to a gene: 8. This CDR3 contains 12 residues. The germline gives CDR1 LNHDA, CDR2 SQIVND (reference sequence). The CDR3 DNA reads TGTGCCAGTAGCCACAGGGGAGGCGCAGCTTTCTTT. As protein: CASSHRGGAAFF.

This clonotype was seen only a few times. A library made for alpha chains picked up this beta chain off target, so its size means little. V usage is TRBV6-6 and J usage is TRBJ2-3; the D gene is possibly TRBD1 (5 bases). The CDR3 consists of 13 residues. Germline V gene lookup returns CDR1 MNHNY and CDR2 SVGAGI (reference sequence). The V end was cut by 6 bases, the J end by 7 bases, with 14 bases between. CDR3 region: CASSLRGGNTQYF. The CDR3, as DNA: TGTGCCAGCAGCCTAAGGGGCGGAAATACGCAGTATTTT.

This clonotype came up many times. Within a library made for alpha chains, this beta chain is off target, and its count is uninformative. The V call is TRBV4-3, the J call TRBJ1-3; D is unresolved. Trimming cost V 3 bases and J 0 bases, with 9 bases left between them. The CDR3 consists of 15 residues. Germline CDR1 is LGHNA and CDR2 is YSLEER. CDR3 amino acids: CASSQGSSSGNTIYF. In DNA form, the CDR3 reads TGCGCCAGCAGCCAGGGGAGTTCCTCTGGAAACACCATATATTTT.